Here is one T cell receptor (beta chain) with its context. What it binds is not known. PCR employed 60 Vbeta and 13 Jbeta primers. The protocol was immunoSEQ multiplex PCR, while the TCRdb copy is restricted to in-frame clones and leaves out a portion. Of 100,000 to 150,000 clones detected, 70% to 85% appear once; the ten largest clones hold around a tenth. CDR1 is LGHNA, CDR2 YSLEER, per germline. The CDR3 covers 18 residues. V was clipped by 1 base and J by 0 bases, with 16 bases between them. The data stem from a study of cytomegalovirus exposure and HLA in healthy donors. Though probably carrying unrecorded immune exposures, donors were nominally healthy at sampling. Study results and caveats: It was confirmed in vitro that three of the CMV-associated chains were specific for CMV antigens. A later analysis reported that several of the most significant clusters appeared to be linked to common viral pathogens, among them Epstein-Barr virus. Productive rates of about 87% or about 30% were seen for most TCR beta V segments in an earlier analysis.

The origin of this receptor is a woman aged 45 to 65 in good health and CMV-seropositive. The V and J genes are TRBV4-3 and TRBJ2-1; TRBD2 is a possible D gene (6 bases). Sequenced: PBMCs. The CDR3: CASSQVKASENSYNEQFF. The DNA of the CDR3 is TGCGCCAGCAGCCAAGTTAAAGCTAGCGAGAACTCCTACAATGAGCAGTTCTTC.